The present entry profiles one T cell receptor (beta chain) with its context. The table came from immunoSEQ multiplex PCR; TCRdb's copy has only in-frame clones and leaves some out. The sample carries 200,000 to 300,000 clones, approximately 88% recorded once. This sample is part of a study of Ad26.COV2.S vaccination and SARS-CoV-2 variants. Documented treatment: approximately 18 received Ad26.COV2.S at low or high dose, single or two shots; 5 received placebo; per-sample allocation not given. Day 63 following the first vaccine or placebo injection was when the samples were taken. CDR1 is SGHDN, CDR2 FVKESK, per germline. V gave up 0 bases and J gave up 8 bases, with 13 bases separating them. CDR3 size: 14 residues.

This sequence joins TRBV14 and TRBJ1-2; D not resolved. The sequencing here drew on peripheral blood, taken in a trial of Ad26.COV2.S vaccine versus placebo. The clonotype comes from a person between 18 and 60 years old who received the Ad26.COV2.S COVID-19 vaccine or a placebo. CDR3 DNA: TGTGCCAGCAGCCAAGAGGTATCCGCTATGGGCTACACCTTC. Protein product: CASSQEVSAMGYTF.